Shown below are 21 T cell receptor beta chains from a single sample sequenced in a study of CD4 T cells in relation to SARS-CoV-2 and coronaviruses. Before the COVID-19 pandemic, during about 2010-2018, CD4+ T cells were taken from unexposed donors. After ten to eleven days of culture, CD4+ T cells were isolated. Clones were sequenced by immunoSEQ multiplex PCR, and TCRdb holds only the in-frame ones, with some missing. The sample yields 16,000 or so clones, 80% to 85% seen once. Their antigen targets remain unknown. Sequenced material: CD4+ T cells from PBMCs, cultured in vitro. All receptors derive from a human donor in good health.

The CDR3 here is CASSLGQGYGETQYF. The CDR3 nucleotides read TGCGCCAGCAGCTTGGGACAGGGATATGGGGAGACCCAGTACTTC. J is TRBJ2-5 and V is TRBV5-1; 7 nucleotides match TRBD1. J gave up 5 bases and V 0 bases, and 7 bases lay outside the gene matches. Per the germline V gene, CDR1 is SGHRS and CDR2 is YFSETQ. The CDR3 length is 15 residues.

This clone was counted between two and nine times. The chain combines TRBV24-1 with TRBJ1-2; 8 nucleotides agree with TRBD1. Losses at the gene ends were 7 bases for V and 7 bases for J; bases not matched to a gene: 10. The CDR3 spans 14 residues. The germline V gene encodes CDR1 KGHDR and CDR2 SFDVKD. The DNA of the CDR3 is TGTGCCACCAGCGAGACAGGGGCCCGTCGTGGCTACACCTTC. Amino acids: CATSETGARRGYTF.

The genes are TRBV7-2 and TRBJ1-1; no clear D. This CDR3 spans 14 amino acids. Between the trimmed V and J ends, which lost 5 bases and 4 bases, there was a span of 14 bases. Germline lookup yields CDR1 SGHTA and CDR2 FQGNSA. The CDR3 DNA sequence: TGTGCCAGCAGCGCACAGATCCGGGGCACTGAAGCTTTCTTT. Protein sequence: CASSAQIRGTEAFF.

The V gene is TRBV27, the J gene TRBJ2-7, with 8 bases identical to TRBD1. After removal of 6 bases from V and 5 bases from J, the junction contained 3 bases not matched to a gene. The CDR3 has 12 residues. Germline CDR1 is MNHEY and CDR2 is SMNVEV (reference sequence). CDR3 in amino acids: CASRTGAHEQYF. In DNA form, the CDR3 reads TGTGCCAGCAGGACAGGGGCCCACGAGCAGTACTTC.

V usage is TRBV5-1 and J usage is TRBJ1-4; no definite D call. The CDR3 sequence is 16 residues long. Trimming removed 4 bases from V and 1 base from J, with 14 bases in between. Per the germline V gene, CDR1 is SGHRS and CDR2 is YFSETQ. The CDR3, as DNA: TGCGCCAGCAGCCCGACAAACGGGGAAACTAATGAAAAACTGTTTTTT. Protein: CASSPTNGETNEKLFF.

V is TRBV5-8 and J is TRBJ1-4; D possibly corresponds to TRBD1 (5 bases). The CDR3 sequence is 15 residues long. With 4 bases removed from V and 7 bases from J, the gap between germline ends came to 17 bases. Germline V gene data show CDR1 as SGHTS and CDR2 as YDEGEE. The CDR3 DNA follows: TGTGCCAGCAGCCCCGGAGGGCAGGGTGGTGAAAAACTGTTTTTT. Its translation: CASSPGGQGGEKLFF.

This sequence joins TRBV20-1 and TRBJ2-7, with D perhaps given as TRBD1 or TRBD2 (6 bases each). V lost 3 bases and J 6 bases, leaving 15 bases between the germline ends. The CDR3 spans 13 residues. Germline V lookup: CDR1 DFQATT, CDR2 SNEGSKA (reference sequence). The CDR3 DNA reads as TGCAGTGCTAGTCCCCATGGGGGGCGCGAGCAGTACTTC. This sequence encodes CSASPHGGREQYF.

The CDR3 spells CAISVGDAHYEQYF. CDR3 nucleotide sequence: TGTGCCATCAGTGTTGGGGATGCCCACTACGAGCAGTACTTC. V usage is TRBV10-3 and J usage is TRBJ2-7; D unclear. Germline CDR1 and CDR2: ENHRY and SYGVKD. The CDR3 runs 14 residues. V dropped 4 bases and J dropped 3 bases, with 13 bases sitting between them.

The chain links TRBV12-3 or TRBV12-4 to TRBJ2-7; TRBD2 might be the D (6 bases). This CDR3 has 11 residues. Trimming pared 6 bases from V and 6 bases from J, leaving 9 bases between. CDR3 in DNA: TGTGCCAGCAGCCCGGGAGCCGAGCAGTACTTC. This sequence encodes CASSPGAEQYF.

J is TRBJ1-2 and V is TRBV21-1; the table assigns TRBD1, which was not confirmed against the DNA. TRBV21-1 is marked as a pseudogene. This CDR3 has 13 residues. The CDR3 protein is CASRDRDVYGYTF. The CDR3 nucleotides are TGTGCCAGCAGAGACAGGGACGTCTATGGCTACACCTTC.

The chain is built from TRBV19 and TRBJ1-5, with D maybe TRBD1 (5 bases). The CDR3 extends over 14 amino acids. Germline V gives CDR1 LNHDA, CDR2 SQIVND (reference sequence). The V end was cut by 1 base, the J end by 4 bases, with 8 bases between. The CDR3 DNA is TGTGCCAGTAGTATAGTCGGGGGGAATCAGCCCCAGCATTTT. Protein sequence: CASSIVGGNQPQHF.

The V gene is TRBV28, the J gene TRBJ2-2, with a possible D match to TRBD2 (7 bases). This CDR3 spans 15 amino acids. The ends were cut back, 5 bases at V and 0 bases at J, with 10 bases in the middle. Germline V CDR1 and CDR2: MDHEN, SYDVKM. The CDR3, as DNA: TGTGCCAGCAGTAGAGGGGGGGCGAACACCGGGGAGCTGTTTTTT. Translated, it gives CASSRGGANTGELFF.

The DNA of the CDR3 is TGTGCCAGCAGTCCTATGGTCTTGCGCTCCTACAATGAGCAGTTCTTC. This gives the protein CASSPMVLRSYNEQFF. The rearrangement uses TRBV2 and TRBJ2-1; D gene ambiguous. The CDR3 has 16 amino acids. V was trimmed by 5 bases and J by 0 bases, leaving 14 bases between them. The germline V gene encodes CDR1 SNHLY and CDR2 FYNNEI.

CDR3 loop: CASSQNRAGVWTNEKLFF. CDR3 nucleotide sequence: TGTGCCAGCAGCCAAAATCGCGCCGGGGTGTGGACTAATGAAAAACTGTTTTTT. The chain links TRBV14 to TRBJ1-4; D gene unclear. Germline-derived CDR1 and CDR2 are SGHDN and FVKESK. Trimming stripped 2 bases from V and 2 bases from J, with 18 bases between. The CDR3 loop spans 18 amino acids. Based on the CDR3 plus reference TRBV14 and TRBJ1-4, the full variable domain is EAGVTQFPSHSVIEKGQTVTLRCDPISGHDNLYWYRRVMGKEIKFLLHFVKESKQDESGMPNNRFLAERTGGTYSTLKVQPAELEDSGVYFCASSQNRAGVWTNEKLFFGSGTQLSVL.

This rearrangement joins TRBV21-1 to TRBJ2-7; TRBD2, the D gene given by the table, was not confirmed from the DNA. TRBV21-1 is a pseudogene segment. The CDR3 is made up of 19 amino acids. The CDR3 loop is CASSKSTGLHQREGYEQYF. CDR3 bases: TGTGCCAGCAGCAAATCTACAGGGCTACATCAGCGGGAGGGCTACGAGCAGTACTTC.

V and J are TRBV12-3 or TRBV12-4 and TRBJ1-2; possibly TRBD1 for D (5 bases). V gave up 7 bases and J gave up 8 bases, with 17 bases separating them. CDR3 size: 13 residues. CDR3 DNA sequence: TGTGCCAGCACCCGGGGCGGCAGGGAAGGCTACACCTTC. Its translation: CASTRGGREGYTF.

V gene TRBV5-6 combines with J gene TRBJ2-3; D is ambiguous. Germline CDR1 reads SGHDT; CDR2 reads YYEEEE. The CDR3 loop spans 15 amino acids. Trimming took 4 bases from V and 6 from J, leaving 18 bases between them. The CDR3 DNA sequence: TGTGCCAGCAGCGTACGCAATACCTTCTGGGATACGCAGTATTTT. Amino acid sequence: CASSVRNTFWDTQYF.

In this sample, this clone turned up once. The V and J genes are TRBV7-9 and TRBJ1-2; D remains unclear. The V gene's germline CDR1 is SEHNR and CDR2 FQNEAQ (reference sequence). Trimming stripped 8 bases from V and 3 bases from J, with 10 bases between. CDR3 length: 12 amino acids. CDR3 in DNA: TGTGCCAGCGGGGTTTTGGACTATGGCTACACCTTC. Amino acids: CASGVLDYGYTF. Filled out from reference TRBV7-9 and TRBJ1-2, the complete variable domain reads DTGVSQNPRHKITKRGQNVTFRCDPISEHNRLYWYRQTLGQGPEFLTYFQNEAQLEKSRLLSDRFSAERPKGSFSTLEIQRTEQGDSAMYLCASGVLDYGYTFGSGTRLTVV.

The chain is built from TRBV6-5 and TRBJ2-2, with 12 nucleotides matching TRBD2. The CDR3 spans 15 residues. The V and J ends lost 5 bases and 4 bases, in that order; junction bases with no gene match: 2. CDR1 and CDR2 from the germline V gene are MNHEY and SVGAGI. In nucleotides, the CDR3 is TGTGCCAGCAGTCGGGGACTAGCGGGCACCGGGGAGCTGTTTTTT. As protein: CASSRGLAGTGELFF.

The rearrangement links TRBV12-5 to TRBJ2-7; TRBD1 matches 10 bases. Germline V CDR1 and CDR2: LGHNT, FRNRAP. This CDR3 contains 19 residues. J gave up 2 bases and V 5 bases, and 18 bases lay outside the gene matches. CDR3 sequence reads: CASGPIRTGGPNTTYEQYF. In DNA form, the CDR3 reads TGTGCTAGTGGTCCCATCCGGACAGGGGGGCCTAACACAACCTACGAGCAGTACTTC.

The gene calls are TRBV6-1 and TRBJ1-1; no clear D. This CDR3 comprises 12 residues. The germline CDR1 and CDR2 sequences are MNHNS and SASEGT. V was trimmed by 2 bases and J by 11 bases, leaving 12 bases between them. CDR3 residues: CASSERVDPAFF. The CDR3 region has the DNA TGTGCCAGCAGTGAAAGGGTGGACCCGGCTTTCTTT.